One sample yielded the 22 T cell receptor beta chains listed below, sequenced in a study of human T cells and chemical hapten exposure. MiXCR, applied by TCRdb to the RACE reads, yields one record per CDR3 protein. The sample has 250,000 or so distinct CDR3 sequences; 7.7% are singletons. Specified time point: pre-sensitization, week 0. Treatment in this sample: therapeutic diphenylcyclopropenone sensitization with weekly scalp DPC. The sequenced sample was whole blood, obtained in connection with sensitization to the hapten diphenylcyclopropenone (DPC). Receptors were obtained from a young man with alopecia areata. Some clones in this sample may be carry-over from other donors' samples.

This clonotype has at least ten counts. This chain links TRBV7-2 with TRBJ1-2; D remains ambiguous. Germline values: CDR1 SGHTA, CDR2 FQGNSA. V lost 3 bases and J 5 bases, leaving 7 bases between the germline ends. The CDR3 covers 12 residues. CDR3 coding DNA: TGTGCCAGCAGCTTGGTGGGGTATGGCTACACCTTC. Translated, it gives CASSLVGYGYTF.

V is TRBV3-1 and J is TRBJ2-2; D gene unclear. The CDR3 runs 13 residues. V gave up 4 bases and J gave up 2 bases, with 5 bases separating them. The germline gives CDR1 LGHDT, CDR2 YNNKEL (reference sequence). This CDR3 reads CASSPFNTGELFF. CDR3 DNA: TGTGCCAGCAGCCCCTTTAACACCGGGGAGCTGTTTTTT.

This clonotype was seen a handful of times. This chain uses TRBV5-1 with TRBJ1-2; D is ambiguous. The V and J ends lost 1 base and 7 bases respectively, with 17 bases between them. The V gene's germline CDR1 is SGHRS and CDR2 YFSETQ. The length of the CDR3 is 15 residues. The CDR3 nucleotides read TGCGCCAGCAGCTTGCATCCGTCCGTATCCTCTGGCTACACCTTC. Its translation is CASSLHPSVSSGYTF.

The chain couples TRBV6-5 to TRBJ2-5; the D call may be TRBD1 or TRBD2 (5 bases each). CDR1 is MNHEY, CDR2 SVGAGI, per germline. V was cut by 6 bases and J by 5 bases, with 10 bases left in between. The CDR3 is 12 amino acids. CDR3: CASSRERETQYF. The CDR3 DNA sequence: TGTGCCAGCAGCAGGGAGAGGGAGACCCAGTACTTC.

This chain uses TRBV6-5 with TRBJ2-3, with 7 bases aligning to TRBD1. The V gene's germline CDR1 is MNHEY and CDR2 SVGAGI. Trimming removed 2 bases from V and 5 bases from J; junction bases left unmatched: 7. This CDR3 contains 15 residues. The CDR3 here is CASSYEQGFGDTQYF. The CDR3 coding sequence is TGTGCCAGCAGTTACGAACAGGGGTTCGGAGATACGCAGTATTTT.

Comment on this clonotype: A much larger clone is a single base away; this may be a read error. The CDR3 DNA is TGCAGTGCTAGACCAACCAGCCAGGGGGCAGGTAGCTACACCTTC. Translated: CSARPTSQGAGSYTF. This chain links TRBV20-1 with TRBJ1-2, with TRBD1 matching 8 bases. The CDR3 extends over 15 amino acids. Germline loops: CDR1 DFQATT, CDR2 SNEGSKA (reference sequence). V lost 2 bases, J lost 9 bases, and 14 bases stayed unmatched.

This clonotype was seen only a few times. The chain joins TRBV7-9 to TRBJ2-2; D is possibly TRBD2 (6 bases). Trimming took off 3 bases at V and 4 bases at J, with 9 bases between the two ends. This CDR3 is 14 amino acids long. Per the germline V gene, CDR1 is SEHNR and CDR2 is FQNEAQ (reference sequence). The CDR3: CASSLLEGTGELFF. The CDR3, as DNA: TGTGCCAGCAGCTTGTTGGAGGGCACCGGGGAGCTGTTTTTT.

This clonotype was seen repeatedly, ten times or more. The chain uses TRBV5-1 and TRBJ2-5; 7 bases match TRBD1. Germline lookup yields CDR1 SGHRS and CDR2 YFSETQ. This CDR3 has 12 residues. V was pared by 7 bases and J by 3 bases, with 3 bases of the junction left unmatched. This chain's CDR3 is CASGTGEETQYF. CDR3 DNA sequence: TGCGCCAGCGGAACAGGGGAAGAGACCCAGTACTTC.

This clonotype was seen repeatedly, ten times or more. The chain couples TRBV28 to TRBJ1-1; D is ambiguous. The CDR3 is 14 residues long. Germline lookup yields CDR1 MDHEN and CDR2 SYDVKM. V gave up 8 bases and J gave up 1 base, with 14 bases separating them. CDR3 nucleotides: TGTGCCAGCGCACAGCTCTTACAGAACACTGAAGCTTTCTTT. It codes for CASAQLLQNTEAFF.

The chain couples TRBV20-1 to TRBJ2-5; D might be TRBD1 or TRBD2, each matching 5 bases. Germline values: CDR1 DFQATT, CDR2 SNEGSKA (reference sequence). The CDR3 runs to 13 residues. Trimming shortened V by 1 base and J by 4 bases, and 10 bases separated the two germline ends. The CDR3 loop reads CSARAAGRETQYF. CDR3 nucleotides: TGCAGTGCTAGAGCTGCAGGGAGAGAGACCCAGTACTTC.

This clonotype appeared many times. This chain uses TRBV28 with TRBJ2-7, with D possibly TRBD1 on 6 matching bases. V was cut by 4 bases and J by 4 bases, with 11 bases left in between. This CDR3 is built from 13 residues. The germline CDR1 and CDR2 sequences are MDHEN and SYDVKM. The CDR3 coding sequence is TGTGCCAGCAGTTCCTCCGACAGGTACGAGCAGTACTTC. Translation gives CASSSSDRYEQYF. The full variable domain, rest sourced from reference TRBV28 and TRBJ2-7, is DVKVTQSSRYLVKRTGEKVFLECVQDMDHENMFWYRQDPGLGLRLIYFSYDVKMKEKGDIPEGYSVSREKKERFSLILESASTNQTSMYLCASSSSDRYEQYFGPGTRLTVT.

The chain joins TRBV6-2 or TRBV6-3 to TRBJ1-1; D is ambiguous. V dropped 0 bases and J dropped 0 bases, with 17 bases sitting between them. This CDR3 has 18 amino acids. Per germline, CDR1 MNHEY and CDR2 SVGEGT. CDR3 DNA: TGTGCCAGCAGTTACTCGTACCCTACGCTTCCAATGAACACTGAAGCTTTCTTT. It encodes CASSYSYPTLPMNTEAFF.

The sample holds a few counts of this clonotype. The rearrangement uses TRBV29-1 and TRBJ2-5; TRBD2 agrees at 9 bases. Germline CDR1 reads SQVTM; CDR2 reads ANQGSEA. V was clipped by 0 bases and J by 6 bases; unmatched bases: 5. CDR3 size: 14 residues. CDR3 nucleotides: TGCAGCGTTGAAGATCTAGCGGGGAGGAAGACCCAGTACTTC. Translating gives CSVEDLAGRKTQYF.

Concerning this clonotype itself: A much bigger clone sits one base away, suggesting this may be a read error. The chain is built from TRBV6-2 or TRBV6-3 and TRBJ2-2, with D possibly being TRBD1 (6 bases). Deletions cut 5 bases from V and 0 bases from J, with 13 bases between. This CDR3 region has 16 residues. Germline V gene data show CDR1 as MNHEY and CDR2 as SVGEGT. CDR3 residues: CASSEQGTSNTGELFF. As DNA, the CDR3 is TGTGCCAGCAGTGAGCAGGGGACATCGAACACCGGGGAGCTGTTTTTT.

The CDR3 bases are TGTGCCAGCAGTGTCCAGGGGACGGCCAAAAACATTCAGTACTTC. It specifies CASSVQGTAKNIQYF. The rearrangement joins TRBV6-6 to TRBJ2-4; maybe TRBD1 (6 bases). Germline values: CDR1 MNHNY, CDR2 SVGAGI (reference sequence). This CDR3 has 15 amino acids. Deletions cut 5 bases from V and 1 base from J, with 12 bases between.

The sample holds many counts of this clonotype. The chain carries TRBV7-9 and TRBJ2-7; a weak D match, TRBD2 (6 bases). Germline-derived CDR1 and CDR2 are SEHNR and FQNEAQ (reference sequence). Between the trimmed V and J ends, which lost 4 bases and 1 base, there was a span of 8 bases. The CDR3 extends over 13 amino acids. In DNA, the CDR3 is TGTGCCAGCAGCTCCGGGACTTCCTACGAGCAGTACGTC. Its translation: CASSSGTSYEQYV.

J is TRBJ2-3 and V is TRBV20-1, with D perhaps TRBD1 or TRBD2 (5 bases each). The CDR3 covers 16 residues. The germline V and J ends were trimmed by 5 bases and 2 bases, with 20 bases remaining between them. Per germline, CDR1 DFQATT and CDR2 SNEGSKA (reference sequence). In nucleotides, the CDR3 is TGCAGTGCTTACGAAGGTGGGGACGGCTTCACAGATACGCAGTATTTT. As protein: CSAYEGGDGFTDTQYF.

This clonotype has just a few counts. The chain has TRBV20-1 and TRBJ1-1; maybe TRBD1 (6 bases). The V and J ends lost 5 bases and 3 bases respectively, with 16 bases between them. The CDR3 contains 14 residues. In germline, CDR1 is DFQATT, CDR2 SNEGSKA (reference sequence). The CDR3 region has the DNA TGCAGTGCTTACAGGGAGGTTGAGGACACTGAAGCTTTCTTT. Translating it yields CSAYREVEDTEAFF.

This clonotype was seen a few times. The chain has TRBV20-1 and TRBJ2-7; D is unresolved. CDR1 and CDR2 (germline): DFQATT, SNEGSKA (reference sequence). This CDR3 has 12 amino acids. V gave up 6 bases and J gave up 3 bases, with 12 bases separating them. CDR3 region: CSASQNSYEQYV. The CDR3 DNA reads TGCAGTGCCAGCCAAAACAGCTACGAGCAGTACGTC.

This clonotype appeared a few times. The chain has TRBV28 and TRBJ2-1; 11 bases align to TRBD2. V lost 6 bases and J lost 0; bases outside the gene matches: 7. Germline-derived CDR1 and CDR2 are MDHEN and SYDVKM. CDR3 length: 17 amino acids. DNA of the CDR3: TGTGCCAGCAGGGGGACTAGCGGCCTCTTCTCCTACAATGAGCAGTTCTTC. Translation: CASRGTSGLFSYNEQFF.

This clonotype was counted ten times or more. The CDR3 DNA is TGTGCCAGCAGTTTAGGGGGGCGCCGTCAGCCCCAGCATTTT. Translating it yields CASSLGGRRQPQHF. The chain employs TRBV12-3 or TRBV12-4 and TRBJ1-5, with D possibly matching TRBD1 (6 bases). The CDR3 length is 14 residues. V was pared by 1 base and J by 6 bases, with 10 bases between.

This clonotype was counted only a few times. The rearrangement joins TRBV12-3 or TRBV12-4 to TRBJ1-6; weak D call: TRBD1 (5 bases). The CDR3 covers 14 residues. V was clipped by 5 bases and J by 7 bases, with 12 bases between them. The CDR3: CASSKPGTNSPLHF. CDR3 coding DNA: TGTGCCAGCAGTAAGCCCGGGACGAATTCACCCCTCCACTTT.